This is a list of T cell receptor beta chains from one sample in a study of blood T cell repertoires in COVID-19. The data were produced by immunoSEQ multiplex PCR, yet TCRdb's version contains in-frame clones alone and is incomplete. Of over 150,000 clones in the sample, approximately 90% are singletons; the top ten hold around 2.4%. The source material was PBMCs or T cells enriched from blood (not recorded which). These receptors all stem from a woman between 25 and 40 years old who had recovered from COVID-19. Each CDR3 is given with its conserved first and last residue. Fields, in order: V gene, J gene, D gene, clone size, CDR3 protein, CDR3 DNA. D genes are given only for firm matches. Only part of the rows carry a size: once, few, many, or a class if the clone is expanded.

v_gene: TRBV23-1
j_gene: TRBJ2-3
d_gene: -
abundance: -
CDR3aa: CASSQSGRREVDTQYF
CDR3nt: TGCGCCAGCAGTCAATCGGGTCGCAGGGAAGTGGATACGCAGTATTTT

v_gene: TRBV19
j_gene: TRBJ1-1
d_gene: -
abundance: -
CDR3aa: CASSSNMNTEAFF
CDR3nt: TGTGCCAGTAGTTCCAACATGAACACTGAAGCTTTCTTT

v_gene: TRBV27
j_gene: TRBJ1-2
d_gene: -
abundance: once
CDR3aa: CASSLRGGHRDYGYTF
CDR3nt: TGTGCCAGCAGTTTAAGAGGAGGACACAGGGACTATGGCTACACCTTC

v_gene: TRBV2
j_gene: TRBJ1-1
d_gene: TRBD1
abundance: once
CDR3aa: CASIRAGTVKAFF
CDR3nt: TGTGCCAGCATACGTGCCGGGACAGTAAAAGCTTTCTTT

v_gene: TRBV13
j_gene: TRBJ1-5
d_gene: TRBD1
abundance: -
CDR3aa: CASSLTGTGISNQPQHF
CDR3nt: TGTGCCAGCAGCTTAACCGGGACAGGGATTAGCAATCAGCCCCAGCATTTT

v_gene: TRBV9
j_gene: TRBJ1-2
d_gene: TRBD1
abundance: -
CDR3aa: CASSVGPGTGDVRAPANYGYTF
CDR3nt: TGTGCCAGCAGCGTAGGGCCCGGGACAGGGGACGTTCGGGCTCCAGCTAACTATGGCTACACCTTC

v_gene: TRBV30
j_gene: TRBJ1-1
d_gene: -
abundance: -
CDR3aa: CAWSAYTEAFF
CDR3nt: TGTGCCTGGAGTGCCTACACTGAAGCTTTCTTT

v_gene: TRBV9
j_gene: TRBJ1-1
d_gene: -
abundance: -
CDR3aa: CASSGGREETEAFF
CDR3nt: TGTGCCAGCAGCGGGGGACGGGAGGAGACTGAAGCTTTCTTT

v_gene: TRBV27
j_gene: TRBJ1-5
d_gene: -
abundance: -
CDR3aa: CASTLYGGGNQPQHF
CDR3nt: TGTGCCAGCACTCTTTATGGGGGCGGCAATCAGCCCCAGCATTTT

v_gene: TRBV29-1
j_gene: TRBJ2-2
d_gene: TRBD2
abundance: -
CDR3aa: CSVRLAGGGELFF
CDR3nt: TGCAGCGTGAGGCTAGCGGGAGGCGGGGAGCTGTTTTTT

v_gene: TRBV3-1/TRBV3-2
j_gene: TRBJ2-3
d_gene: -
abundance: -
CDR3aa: CASEDGQTPDTQYF
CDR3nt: TGTGCCAGCGAGGACGGACAGACCCCCGATACGCAGTATTTT

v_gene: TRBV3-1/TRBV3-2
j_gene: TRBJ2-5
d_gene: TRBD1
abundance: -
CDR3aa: CASSRSGGAGKTQYF
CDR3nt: TGTGCCAGCAGCCGTTCAGGGGGCGCGGGAAAGACCCAGTACTTC

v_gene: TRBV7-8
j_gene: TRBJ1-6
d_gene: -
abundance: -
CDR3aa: CASSLIPGTSPLHF
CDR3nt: TGTGCCAGCAGCTTAATCCCGGGTACTTCACCCCTCCACTTT

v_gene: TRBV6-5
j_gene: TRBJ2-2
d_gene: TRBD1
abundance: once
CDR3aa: CASSYSGTGAGELFF
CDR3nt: TGTGCCAGCAGTTACTCAGGGACAGGGGCCGGGGAGCTGTTTTTT

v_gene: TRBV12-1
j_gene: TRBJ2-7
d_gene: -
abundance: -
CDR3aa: CASSFEWEGLSYEQYF
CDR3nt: TGTGCCAGCAGCTTTGAGTGGGAGGGGCTTTCCTACGAGCAGTACTTC

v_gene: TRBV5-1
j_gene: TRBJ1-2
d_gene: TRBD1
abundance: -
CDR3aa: CASSLRDRLSF
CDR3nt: TGCGCCAGCAGCTTGAGGGACAGACTCTCCTTC

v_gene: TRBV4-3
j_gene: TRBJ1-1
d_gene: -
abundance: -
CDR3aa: CASSQGIGRNTEAFF
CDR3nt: TGCGCCAGCAGCCAAGGCATAGGGAGGAACACTGAAGCTTTCTTT

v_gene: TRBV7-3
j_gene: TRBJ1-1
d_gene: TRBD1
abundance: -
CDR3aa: CASSLGGRDTEAFF
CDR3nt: TGTGCCAGCAGCCTAGGGGGCCGGGACACTGAAGCTTTCTTT

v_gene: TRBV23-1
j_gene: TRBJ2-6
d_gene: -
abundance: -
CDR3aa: CASSRDNTF
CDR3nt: TGCGCCAGCAGTCGAGACAATACTTTC

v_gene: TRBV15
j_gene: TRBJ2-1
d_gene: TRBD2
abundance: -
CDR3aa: CATSRDRGGRLSYNEQFF
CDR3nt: TGTGCCACCAGCAGAGATCGGGGCGGGAGGTTATCCTACAATGAGCAGTTCTTC

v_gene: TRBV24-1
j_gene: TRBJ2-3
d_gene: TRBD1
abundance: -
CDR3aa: CATSDPKDRGTDTQYF
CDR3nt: TGTGCCACCAGTGATCCGAAGGACAGGGGTACAGATACGCAGTATTTT

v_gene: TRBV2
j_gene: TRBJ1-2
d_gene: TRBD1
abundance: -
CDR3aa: CASTRDSGGPWGYTF
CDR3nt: TGTGCCAGCACCCGGGACTCAGGGGGGCCATGGGGCTACACCTTC

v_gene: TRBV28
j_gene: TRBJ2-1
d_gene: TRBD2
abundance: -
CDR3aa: CASRPTSVIRNEQFF
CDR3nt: TGTGCCAGCAGACCAACTAGCGTCATCCGCAATGAGCAGTTCTTC

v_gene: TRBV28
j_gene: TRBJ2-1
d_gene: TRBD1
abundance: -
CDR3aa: CASIIGTGTYNEQFF
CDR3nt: TGTGCCAGTATCATCGGGACAGGGACCTACAATGAGCAGTTCTTC

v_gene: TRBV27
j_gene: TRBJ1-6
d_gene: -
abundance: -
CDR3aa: CASTRGSGFVNSPLHF
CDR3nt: TGTGCCAGCACTCGGGGGTCAGGATTCGTTAATTCACCCCTCCACTTT

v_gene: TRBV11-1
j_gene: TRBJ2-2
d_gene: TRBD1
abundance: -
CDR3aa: CASRQTGVNTGELFF
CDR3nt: TGTGCCAGCAGGCAGACAGGGGTGAACACCGGGGAGCTGTTTTTT

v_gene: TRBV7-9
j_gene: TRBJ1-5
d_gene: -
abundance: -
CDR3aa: CASSLGARGSIGSNQPQHF
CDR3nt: TGTGCCAGCAGCTTAGGAGCCAGGGGATCTATCGGCAGCAATCAGCCCCAGCATTTT